These T cell receptor beta chains were read from a single sample in a study of shared clonotypes between healthy human individuals. The protocol was immunoSEQ multiplex PCR, while the TCRdb copy is restricted to in-frame clones and leaves out a portion. Of 730,000 or so clones in the sample, about 78% were seen once. The sample comprised memory CD4+ T cells sorted from blood. These receptors originate from a woman aged 30 to 39 in good health. Each CDR3 is given with its conserved first and last residue. D genes are given only for firm matches. The size entry is marked missing in some rows and otherwise reads once, few, many or a size class.

J: TRBJ2-7
size: -
V: TRBV21-1
length: 18
D: -
CDR3: CASSTISRRVHYLYEQYF
DNA: TGTGCCAGCAGCACGATCTCAAGGCGTGTCCACTATCTCTACGAGCAGTACTTC

J: TRBJ2-1
size: -
V: TRBV30
length: 8
D: -
CDR3: CAWEGGFF
DNA: TGTGCCTGGGAGGGGGGGTTCTTC

J: TRBJ2-7
size: -
V: TRBV7-8
length: 15
D: -
CDR3: CASSLVTTNSYEQYF
DNA: TGTGCCAGCAGCTTAGTCACTACTAACTCCTACGAGCAGTACTTC

J: TRBJ1-2
size: -
V: TRBV29-1
length: 12
D: -
CDR3: CSGLQGSYGYTF
DNA: TGCAGCGGTCTACAGGGTTCCTATGGCTACACCTTC

J: TRBJ2-3
size: few
V: TRBV6-4
length: 16
D: -
CDR3: CASSHMAGEHTDTQYF
DNA: TGTGCCAGCAGTCACATGGCGGGTGAACACACAGATACGCAGTATTTT

J: TRBJ2-5
size: -
V: TRBV2
length: 13
D: -
CDR3: CASKRAEGGTQYF
DNA: TGTGCCAGCAAGCGAGCGGAGGGAGGGACCCAGTACTTC

J: TRBJ2-2
size: -
V: TRBV5-6
length: 13
D: -
CDR3: CASSLDGRRELFF
DNA: TGTGCCAGCAGCTTGGACGGCCGAAGGGAGCTGTTTTTT

J: TRBJ2-7
size: -
V: TRBV30
length: 12
D: -
CDR3: CAWRGRGDEQYF
DNA: TGTGCCTGGAGGGGCCGCGGGGACGAGCAGTACTTC

J: TRBJ1-2
size: -
V: TRBV28
length: 12
D: -
CDR3: CASSLGGYGYTF
DNA: TGTGCCAGCAGTTTAGGAGGCTATGGCTACACCTTC

J: TRBJ2-7
size: -
V: TRBV20-1
length: 11
D: -
CDR3: CSGQRTYEQYF
DNA: TGCAGTGGGCAGAGAACCTACGAGCAGTACTTC

J: TRBJ2-2
size: -
V: TRBV6-1
length: 16
D: TRBD2
CDR3: CASSDLAGLPTGELFF
DNA: TGTGCCAGCAGTGATTTAGCGGGTCTTCCAACCGGGGAGCTGTTTTTT

J: TRBJ2-3
size: few
V: TRBV6-6
length: 16
D: TRBD2
CDR3: CASSYSSGSSTDTQYF
DNA: TGTGCCAGCAGTTACTCTAGCGGGAGTAGCACAGATACGCAGTATTTT

J: TRBJ2-1
size: -
V: TRBV28
length: 16
D: -
CDR3: CASSLHERSRRHEQFF
DNA: TGTGCCAGCAGTTTACATGAACGGTCCCGCCGCCATGAGCAGTTCTTC

J: TRBJ2-1
size: -
V: TRBV5-1
length: 14
D: TRBD1
CDR3: CASSSSRDRVREFF
DNA: TGCGCCAGCAGCTCGTCCCGGGACAGGGTGAGAGAGTTCTTC

J: TRBJ1-5
size: -
V: TRBV2
length: 15
D: -
CDR3: CASRTADKALQPQHF
DNA: TGTGCCAGCAGAACCGCCGACAAGGCTCTTCAGCCCCAGCATTTT

J: TRBJ2-7
size: -
V: TRBV5-1
length: 14
D: -
CDR3: CASSPGIESYEQYF
DNA: TGCGCCAGCAGCCCGGGGATAGAATCCTACGAGCAGTACTTC

J: TRBJ2-3
size: -
V: TRBV5-1
length: 16
D: -
CDR3: CASSLQASLLTDTQYF
DNA: TGCGCCAGCAGCTTGCAGGCGTCCCTACTCACAGATACGCAGTATTTT

J: TRBJ2-5
size: once
V: TRBV9
length: 14
D: TRBD1
CDR3: CASSRTGELETQYF
DNA: TGTGCCAGCAGCCGGACAGGGGAACTAGAGACCCAGTACTTC

J: TRBJ1-2
size: -
V: TRBV6-5
length: 13
D: -
CDR3: CASSFGGIYGYTF
DNA: TGTGCCAGCAGTTTTGGGGGGATTTATGGCTACACCTTC

J: TRBJ2-7
size: -
V: TRBV6-1
length: 15
D: -
CDR3: CASSNGISGSYEQYF
DNA: TGTGCCAGCAGCAACGGGATAAGTGGGTCCTACGAGCAGTACTTC

J: TRBJ2-7
size: few
V: TRBV2
length: 17
D: TRBD2
CDR3: CASTPLRASGTRYEQYF
DNA: TGTGCCAGCACTCCACTAAGGGCTAGCGGGACTCGCTACGAGCAGTACTTC

J: TRBJ1-2
size: once
V: TRBV28
length: 16
D: -
CDR3: CASSLFGGERDYGYTF
DNA: TGTGCCAGCAGTTTATTTGGGGGGGAAAGGGACTATGGCTACACCTTC

J: TRBJ2-7
size: -
V: TRBV15
length: 13
D: -
CDR3: CATSREQSYEQYF
DNA: TGTGCCACCAGTAGAGAACAGTCCTACGAGCAGTACTTC

J: TRBJ2-1
size: -
V: TRBV28
length: 15
D: TRBD2
CDR3: CASSRLSGGYNEQFF
DNA: TGTGCCAGCAGTCGACTTAGCGGGGGTTACAATGAGCAGTTCTTC

J: TRBJ2-7
size: few
V: TRBV6-1
length: 14
D: TRBD1
CDR3: CASTTPGTVYEQYF
DNA: TGTGCCAGCACCACTCCTGGGACAGTTTACGAGCAGTACTTC

J: TRBJ2-2
size: -
V: TRBV19
length: 16
D: -
CDR3: CASSIWAGSNTGELFF
DNA: TGTGCCAGTAGTATTTGGGCAGGGTCGAACACCGGGGAGCTGTTTTTT

J: TRBJ2-3
size: -
V: TRBV27
length: 13
D: TRBD1
CDR3: CASRGQGADTQYF
DNA: TGTGCCAGCAGAGGACAGGGGGCAGATACGCAGTATTTT

J: TRBJ2-7
size: once
V: TRBV29-1
length: 14
D: TRBD1
CDR3: CSVEAGQGRIEQYF
DNA: TGCAGCGTTGAAGCCGGACAGGGGAGGATCGAGCAGTACTTC

J: TRBJ1-3
size: -
V: TRBV11-2
length: 15
D: TRBD1
CDR3: CASSAQTGVGNTIYF
DNA: TGTGCCAGCAGCGCGCAGACAGGGGTTGGAAACACCATATATTTT

J: TRBJ2-2
size: few
V: TRBV4-1
length: 17
D: TRBD2
CDR3: CASSQVSSGPNTGELFF
DNA: TGCGCCAGCAGCCAAGTGAGTAGCGGGCCGAACACCGGGGAGCTGTTTTTT

J: TRBJ1-5
size: -
V: TRBV28
length: 17
D: TRBD1
CDR3: CASSLFSDRASNQPQHF
DNA: TGTGCCAGCAGTTTATTTTCGGACAGGGCGAGCAATCAGCCCCAGCATTTT

J: TRBJ2-7
size: -
V: TRBV5-1
length: 16
D: -
CDR3: CASSFVVPGADYEQYF
DNA: TGCGCCAGCAGCTTTGTCGTACCTGGGGCGGACTACGAGCAGTACTTC